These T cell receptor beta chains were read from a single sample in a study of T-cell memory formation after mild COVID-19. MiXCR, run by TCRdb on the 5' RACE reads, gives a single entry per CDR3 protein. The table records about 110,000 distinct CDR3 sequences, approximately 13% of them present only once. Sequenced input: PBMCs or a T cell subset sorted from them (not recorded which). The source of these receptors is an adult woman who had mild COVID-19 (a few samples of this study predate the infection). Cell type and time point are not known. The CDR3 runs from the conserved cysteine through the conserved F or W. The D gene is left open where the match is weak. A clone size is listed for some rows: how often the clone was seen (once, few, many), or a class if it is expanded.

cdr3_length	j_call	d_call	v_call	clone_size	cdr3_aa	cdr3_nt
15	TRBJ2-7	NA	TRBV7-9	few	CASSLGRQAPYEQYF	TGTGCCAGCAGCTTAGGGCGACAGGCCCCCTACGAGCAGTACTTC
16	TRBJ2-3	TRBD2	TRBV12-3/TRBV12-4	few	CASSLAGLAGEDTQYF	TGTGCCAGCAGTTTAGCGGGACTAGCGGGAGAAGATACGCAGTATTTT
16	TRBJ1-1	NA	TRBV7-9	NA	CASSSALTGLGTEAFF	TGTGCCAGCAGCTCGGCCCTCACAGGGTTGGGAACTGAAGCTTTCTTT
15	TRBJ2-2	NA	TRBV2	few	CASSEGAGLPGELFF	TGTGCCAGCAGTGAAGGAGCGGGCCTACCCGGGGAGCTGTTTTTT
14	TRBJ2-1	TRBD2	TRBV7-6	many	CASSYLAGGNEQFF	TGTGCCAGCAGCTATTTAGCGGGAGGCAATGAGCAGTTCTTC
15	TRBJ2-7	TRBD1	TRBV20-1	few	CSARVVRDSSYEQYF	TGCAGTGCTAGAGTGGTCCGGGACAGCTCCTACGAGCAGTACTTC
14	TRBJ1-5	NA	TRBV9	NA	CASSEDSSNQPQHF	TGTGCCAGCAGCGAGGACAGTTCCAATCAGCCCCAGCATTTT
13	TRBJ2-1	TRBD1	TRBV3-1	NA	CASSQVTGVMQFF	TGTGCCAGCAGCCAAGTTACAGGGGTAATGCAGTTCTTC
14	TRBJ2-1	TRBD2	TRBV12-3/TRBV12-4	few	CASSRLAGDNEQFF	TGTGCCAGCAGTAGACTAGCGGGGGACAATGAGCAGTTCTTC
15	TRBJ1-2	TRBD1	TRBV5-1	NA	CASSPWTGSNYGYTF	TGCGCCAGCAGCCCCTGGACAGGGAGCAACTATGGCTACACCTTC
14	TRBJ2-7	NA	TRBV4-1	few	CASSQAEFSYEQYF	TGCGCCAGCAGCCAAGCTGAATTCTCCTACGAGCAGTACTTC
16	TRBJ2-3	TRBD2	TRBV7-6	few	CASSTGTSGVTDTQYF	TGTGCCAGCAGCACTGGGACTAGCGGGGTCACAGATACGCAGTATTTT
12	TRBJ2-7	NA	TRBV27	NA	CASRAWNREQYF	TGTGCCAGCAGGGCATGGAATCGGGAGCAGTACTTC
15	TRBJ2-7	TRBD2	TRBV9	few	CASSVGSGSSYEQYF	TGTGCCAGCAGCGTAGGTAGCGGGAGTTCCTACGAGCAGTACTTC
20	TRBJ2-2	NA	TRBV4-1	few	CASSQALGGPSRGNTGELFF	TGCGCCAGCAGCCAAGCGCTGGGCGGCCCCTCACGCGGGAACACCGGGGAGCTGTTTTTT
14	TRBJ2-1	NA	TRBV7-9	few	CASSLEGLYNEQFF	TGTGCCAGCAGCTTAGAGGGCCTATACAATGAGCAGTTCTTC
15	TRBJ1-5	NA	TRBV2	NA	CASSDGIRGNQPQHF	TGTGCCAGCAGTGATGGGATTCGGGGCAATCAGCCCCAGCATTTT
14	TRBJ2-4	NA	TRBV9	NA	CASSVEGTAAIQYF	TGTGCCAGCAGCGTAGAAGGTACGGCGGCCATTCAGTACTTC
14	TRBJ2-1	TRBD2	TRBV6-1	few	CASSHGGAGNEQFF	TGTGCCAGCAGTCACGGGGGGGCCGGGAATGAGCAGTTCTTC
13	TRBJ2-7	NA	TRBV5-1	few	CASSPTTTYEQYF	TGCGCCAGCAGCCCAACGACCACCTACGAGCAGTACTTC
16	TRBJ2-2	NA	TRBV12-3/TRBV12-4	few	CASSIWDTLQTGELFF	TGTGCCAGCAGCATCTGGGACACCCTTCAGACCGGGGAGCTGTTTTTT
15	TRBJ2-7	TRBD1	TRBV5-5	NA	CASSSTGTGRHEQYF	TGTGCCAGCAGCTCAACCGGGACAGGTCGGCACGAGCAGTACTTC
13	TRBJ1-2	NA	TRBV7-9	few	CASSASASDGYTF	TGTGCCAGCAGCGCCTCGGCTTCGGATGGCTACACCTTC
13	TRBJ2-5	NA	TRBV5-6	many	CASSLEDTETQYF	TGTGCCAGCAGCTTGGAGGACACGGAGACCCAGTACTTC
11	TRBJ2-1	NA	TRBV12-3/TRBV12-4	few	CASSRGAEQFF	TGTGCCAGCAGTCGGGGGGCGGAGCAGTTCTTC
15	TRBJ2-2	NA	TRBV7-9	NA	CASSLLDYHTGELFF	TGTGCCAGCAGCTTACTGGACTACCACACCGGGGAGCTGTTTTTT
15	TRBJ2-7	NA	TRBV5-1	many	CASSPGTAAPYEQYF	TGCGCCAGCAGCCCCGGGACGGCCGCCCCCTACGAGCAGTACTTC
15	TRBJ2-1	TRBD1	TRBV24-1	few	CATSDDRAVFDEQFF	TGTGCCACCAGTGATGACAGGGCTGTTTTCGATGAGCAGTTCTTC
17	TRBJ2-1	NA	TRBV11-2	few	CASSLGGAFSSYNEQFF	TGTGCCAGCAGCTTAGGGGGGGCCTTTAGCTCCTACAATGAGCAGTTCTTC
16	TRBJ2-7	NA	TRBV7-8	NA	CASSVLGTYSSYEQYF	TGTGCCAGCAGCGTTCTCGGGACCTATAGCTCCTACGAGCAGTACTTC
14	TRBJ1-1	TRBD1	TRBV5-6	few	CASSRGTGGAEAFF	TGTGCCAGCAGTCGTGGGACAGGGGGGGCTGAAGCTTTCTTT
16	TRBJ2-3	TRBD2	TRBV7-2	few	CASRPLVSGAPDTQYF	TGTGCCAGCCGCCCATTGGTTAGCGGGGCTCCGGATACGCAGTATTTT
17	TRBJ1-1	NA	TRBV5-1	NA	CASSLAFSGHPNTEAFF	TGCGCCAGCAGCTTGGCCTTCTCCGGACACCCGAACACTGAAGCTTTCTTT
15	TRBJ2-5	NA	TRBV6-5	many	CASSYLESYQETQYF	TGTGCCAGCAGTTACTTGGAAAGCTACCAAGAGACCCAGTACTTC
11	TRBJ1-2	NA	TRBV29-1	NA	CSVDRGYGYTF	TGCAGCGTTGATAGGGGTTATGGCTACACCTTC
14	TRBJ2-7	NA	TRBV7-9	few	CASSPTGGMYEQYF	TGTGCCAGCAGCCCAACTGGCGGGATGTACGAGCAGTACTTC
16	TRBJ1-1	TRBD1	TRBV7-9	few	CASSSSGTGMNTEAFF	TGTGCCAGCAGCTCATCCGGGACAGGCATGAACACTGAAGCTTTCTTT
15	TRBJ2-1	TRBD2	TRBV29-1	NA	CSVAGTSGSYNEQFF	TGCAGCGTGGCGGGGACTAGCGGGAGTTACAATGAGCAGTTCTTC
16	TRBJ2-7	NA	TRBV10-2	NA	CASSESVGGYTGEQYF	TGCGCCAGCAGTGAGTCGGTAGGGGGTTACACGGGCGAGCAGTACTTC
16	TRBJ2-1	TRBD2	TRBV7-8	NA	CASSLGPLAAYNEQFF	TGTGCCAGCAGCTTAGGCCCTCTAGCGGCCTACAATGAGCAGTTCTTC
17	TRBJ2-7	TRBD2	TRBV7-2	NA	CASSTYRTSGPLMEQYF	TGTGCCAGCAGCACCTACAGGACTAGCGGGCCCTTGATGGAGCAGTACTTC
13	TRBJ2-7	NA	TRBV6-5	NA	CASGVQGYYEQYF	TGTGCCAGCGGCGTACAGGGTTACTACGAGCAGTACTTC
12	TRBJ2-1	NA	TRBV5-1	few	CASGGQTDEQFF	TGCGCCAGCGGCGGACAGACGGATGAGCAGTTCTTC
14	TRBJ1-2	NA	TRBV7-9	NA	CASSLAAGNYGYTF	TGTGCCAGCAGCTTAGCTGCGGGGAACTATGGCTACACCTTC
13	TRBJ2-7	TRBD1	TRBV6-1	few	CATSDRDPYEQYF	TGTGCCACCTCGGACAGGGACCCCTACGAGCAGTACTTC
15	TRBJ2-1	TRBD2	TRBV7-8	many	CASSPAGRGANEQFF	TGTGCCAGCAGCCCCGCCGGGCGGGGGGCCAATGAGCAGTTCTTC
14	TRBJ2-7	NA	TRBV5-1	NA	CASSLEGFLFEQYF	TGCGCCAGCAGCTTGGAAGGGTTTTTATTCGAGCAGTACTTC
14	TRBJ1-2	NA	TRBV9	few	CASSVSGTPVGYTF	TGTGCCAGCAGCGTCTCCGGGACACCGGTTGGCTACACCTTC
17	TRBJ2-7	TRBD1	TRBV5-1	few	CASSFWPRQGESYEQYF	TGCGCCAGCAGCTTCTGGCCCCGACAGGGGGAGTCCTACGAGCAGTACTTC
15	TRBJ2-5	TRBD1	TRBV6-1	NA	CASSETTGGGETQYF	TGTGCCAGCAGTGAAACCACAGGGGGCGGCGAGACCCAGTACTTC
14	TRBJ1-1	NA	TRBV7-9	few	CASRSGQMNTEAFF	TGTGCCAGCAGATCGGGACAAATGAACACTGAAGCTTTCTTT